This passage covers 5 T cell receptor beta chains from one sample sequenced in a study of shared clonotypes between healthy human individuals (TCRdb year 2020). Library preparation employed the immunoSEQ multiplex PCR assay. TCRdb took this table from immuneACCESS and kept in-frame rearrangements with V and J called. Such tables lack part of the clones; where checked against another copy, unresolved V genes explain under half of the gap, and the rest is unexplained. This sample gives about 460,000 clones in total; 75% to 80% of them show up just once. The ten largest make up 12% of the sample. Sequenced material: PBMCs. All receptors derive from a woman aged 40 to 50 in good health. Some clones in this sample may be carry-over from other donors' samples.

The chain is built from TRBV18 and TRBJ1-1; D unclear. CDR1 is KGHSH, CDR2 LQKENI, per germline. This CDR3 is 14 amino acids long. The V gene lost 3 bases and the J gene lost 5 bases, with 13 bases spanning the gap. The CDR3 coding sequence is TGTGCCAGCTCACCTTTCGAAAGAAGGACTGAAGCTTTCTTT. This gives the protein CASSPFERRTEAFF.

Here the CDR3 reads CASSPAGETYGYTF. The CDR3 nucleotides are TGTGCCAGCAGCCCGGCCGGGGAAACCTATGGCTACACCTTC. The chain has TRBV7-2 and TRBJ1-2, with D hard to call. V dropped 5 bases and J dropped 4 bases, with 14 bases sitting between them. The CDR3 length is 14 residues. Germline loops: CDR1 SGHTA, CDR2 FQGNSA.

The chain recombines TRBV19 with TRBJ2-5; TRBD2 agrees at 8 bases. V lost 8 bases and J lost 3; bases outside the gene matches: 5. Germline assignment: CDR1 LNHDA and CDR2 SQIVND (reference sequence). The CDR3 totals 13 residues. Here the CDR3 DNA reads TGTGCCAGTGGACGGGGGGGCGAAGAGACCCAGTACTTC. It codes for CASGRGGEETQYF.

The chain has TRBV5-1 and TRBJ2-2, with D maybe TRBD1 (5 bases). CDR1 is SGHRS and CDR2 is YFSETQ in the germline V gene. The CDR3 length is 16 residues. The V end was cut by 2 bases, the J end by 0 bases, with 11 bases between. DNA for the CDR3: TGCGCCAGCAGCTTCTCAAACAGGCCGAACACCGGGGAGCTGTTTTTT. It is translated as CASSFSNRPNTGELFF.

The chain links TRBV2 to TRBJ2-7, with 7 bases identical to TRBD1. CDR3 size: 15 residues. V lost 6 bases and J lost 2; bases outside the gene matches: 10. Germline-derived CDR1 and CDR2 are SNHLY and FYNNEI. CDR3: CASSDQTGTPYEQYF. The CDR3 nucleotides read TGTGCCAGCAGCGACCAGACAGGGACCCCCTACGAGCAGTACTTC.